Each of the 31 T cell receptor beta chains below was sequenced from the same sample in a study of blood T cells in healthy people across ages. Alongside a J-beta primer mix, a sample-barcoded 5' primer served in a second PCR lasting roughly 6 to 12 cycles. MiXCR was run by TCRdb on the 5' RACE reads, yielding one entry per CDR3 protein. The sample lists 900,000 to 950,000 distinct CDR3 sequences; approximately 32% were seen once. These records were also assigned to another study, of T cells of mothers and their children.

Sequenced sample: blood. Receptors were obtained from a woman aged 40 to 55 in good health.

The sample holds a few counts of this clonotype. The chain uses TRBV12-3 or TRBV12-4 and TRBJ1-2, with a weak D call TRBD1 (6 bases). CDR3 length equals 14 residues. V lost 5 bases to trimming and J lost 6 bases, with 16 bases between them. CDR3 DNA: TGTGCCAGCAGTCCCAACAGGGTCATACATGGCTACACCTTC. Amino acid sequence: CASSPNRVIHGYTF.

The gene calls are TRBV3-1 and TRBJ1-1, with TRBD1 matching over 11 bases. CDR1 is LGHDT and CDR2 is YNNKEL in the germline V gene (reference sequence). Trimming at V came to 3 bases and at J to 5 bases, leaving 5 bases not matched to a gene. This CDR3 comprises 15 residues. CDR3 sequence reads: CASSQGQGVGTEAFF. The DNA for the CDR3 is TGTGCCAGCAGCCAGGGACAGGGGGTAGGGACTGAAGCTTTCTTT.

The chain joins TRBV20-1 to TRBJ1-5; maybe TRBD1 (5 bases). Trimming took off 7 bases at V and 1 base at J, with 11 bases between the two ends. Germline V gene lookup returns CDR1 DFQATT and CDR2 SNEGSKA (reference sequence). This CDR3 is built from 13 residues. This chain's CDR3 is CSGGAGSNQPQHF. As DNA, the CDR3 is TGCAGTGGAGGGGCGGGAAGCAATCAGCCCCAGCATTTT.

This clonotype was seen repeatedly, ten times or more. The gene calls are TRBV7-2 and TRBJ2-7, with a tentative D call TRBD1 (6 bases). This CDR3 has 14 amino acids. Germline-derived CDR1 and CDR2 are SGHTA and FQGNSA. V was shortened by 3 bases and J by 0 bases, with 9 bases between the two germline ends. The CDR3: CASSFGTFSYEQYF. CDR3 coding DNA: TGTGCCAGCAGCTTCGGGACATTCTCCTACGAGCAGTACTTC. The full variable domain, its missing parts supplied by reference TRBV7-2 and TRBJ2-7, is GAGVSQSPSNKVTEKGKDVELRCDPISGHTALYWYRQSLGQGLEFLIYFQGNSAPDKSGLPSDRFSAERTGGSVSTLTIQRTQQEDSAVYLCASSFGTFSYEQYFGPGTRLTVT.

This clonotype appeared a single time. This may be a read error: a much more frequent sequence differs by one nucleotide. The V call is TRBV28, the J call TRBJ2-6, with a possible D match to TRBD1 (6 bases). This CDR3 spans 15 amino acids. V gave up 4 bases and J gave up 6 bases, with 13 bases separating them. Germline V gives CDR1 MDHEN, CDR2 SYDVKM. The CDR3 DNA follows: TGTGCCAGCAGTTCAGGGGTGAGCGAGGCCAACGTCCTGACTTTC. Its translation is CASSSGVSEANVLTF.

V is TRBV20-1 and J is TRBJ1-6, with 8 bases identical to TRBD1. This CDR3 spans 16 amino acids. V was clipped by 0 bases and J by 0 bases; unmatched bases: 1. Germline CDR1 DFQATT, CDR2 SNEGSKA (reference sequence). CDR3: CSARDGQGSYNSPLHF. The CDR3 coding sequence is TGCAGTGCTAGAGATGGACAGGGCTCCTATAATTCACCCCTCCACTTT.

This clonotype was picked up a small number of times. The rearrangement uses TRBV4-3 and TRBJ2-7; D might be TRBD1 (5 bases). The V end lost 2 bases, the J end lost 3 bases, and 14 bases lay between the germline ends. Germline CDR1 LGHNA, CDR2 YSLEER. This CDR3 is built from 15 residues. CDR3 sequence (DNA): TGCGCCAGCAGCCAATTCCCCGACAGCAACTACGAGCAGTACTTC. Its translation is CASSQFPDSNYEQYF.

This rearrangement joins TRBV2 to TRBJ2-1, with 12 bases that match TRBD2. V lost 6 bases and J lost 3; bases outside the gene matches: 9. This CDR3 has 17 amino acids. Germline lookup yields CDR1 SNHLY and CDR2 FYNNEI. In DNA form, the CDR3 reads TGTGCCAGCAGGTCTACTAGCGGGGGGCGAAACTACAATGAGCAGTTCTTC. Its protein product is CASRSTSGGRNYNEQFF.

V usage is TRBV12-3 or TRBV12-4 and J usage is TRBJ1-3; D call uncertain. The germline V and J ends were trimmed by 6 bases and 0 bases, with 9 bases remaining between them. The CDR3 sequence is 14 residues long. In DNA, the CDR3 is TGTGCCAGCAGACCGAGGAGCTCTGGAAACACCATATATTTT. Protein product: CASRPRSSGNTIYF.

This clonotype was seen a few times. The chain carries TRBV29-1 and TRBJ2-7; 8 positions match TRBD1. Germline CDR1 SQVTM, CDR2 ANQGSEA. V shed 0 bases and J 7 bases; nucleotides not matched to a gene: 11. The CDR3 consists of 15 residues. In DNA form, the CDR3 reads TGCAGCGTTGAAGAAGGGCAGGGGGCCGTTGCGGAGCAGTACTTC. Translated: CSVEEGQGAVAEQYF.

This clonotype was seen many times. The CDR3 region is CASSVSRGHTYEQYF. CDR3 bases: TGTGCCAGCAGTGTATCCAGGGGGCATACGTACGAGCAGTACTTC. This sequence joins TRBV6-6 and TRBJ2-7; TRBD1 matches at 8 bases. CDR1 and CDR2 from the germline V gene are MNHNY and SVGAGI (reference sequence). The CDR3 runs 15 residues. The trim removed 5 bases at V and 4 bases at J, leaving 10 bases unmatched.

This sequence joins TRBV5-1 and TRBJ2-3; no clear D. This CDR3 has 13 amino acids. The V gene lost 2 bases and the J gene lost 5 bases, with 9 bases spanning the gap. Germline lookup yields CDR1 SGHRS and CDR2 YFSETQ. DNA for the CDR3: TGCGCCAGCAGCTTACGGACGAGAGATACGCAGTATTTT. It codes for CASSLRTRDTQYF.

In its sample, this clonotype was seen many times. V and J are TRBV3-1 and TRBJ2-7; 12 nucleotides match TRBD2. The CDR3 consists of 15 residues. The trim removed 3 bases at V and 3 bases at J, leaving 3 bases unmatched. Looked up from germline, CDR1 is LGHDT and CDR2 is YNNKEL (reference sequence). The CDR3 region has the DNA TGTGCCAGCAGCCAGGGGACTAGCGGGTACTACGAGCAGTACTTC. Its protein product is CASSQGTSGYYEQYF.

There are many counts of this clonotype. This sequence joins TRBV5-5 and TRBJ1-1; D not resolved. CDR1 and CDR2 (germline): SGHKS, YYEKEE (reference sequence). The CDR3 has 13 residues. The V end lost 6 bases, the J end lost 1 base, and 10 bases lay between the germline ends. The DNA of the CDR3 is TGTGCCAGCACCACGAGACAGAACACTGAAGCTTTCTTT. It specifies CASTTRQNTEAFF.

This clonotype appeared a few times. The chain is built from TRBV10-3 and TRBJ2-4; 12 nucleotides line up with TRBD1. The germline V gene encodes CDR1 ENHRY and CDR2 SYGVKD. J gave up 0 bases and V 3 bases, and 9 bases lay outside the gene matches. The CDR3 sequence is 19 residues long. The chain's CDR3 is CAISDWAGQGAGAKNIQYF. The CDR3 nucleotides read TGTGCCATCAGTGACTGGGCGGGACAGGGGGCCGGAGCCAAAAACATTCAGTACTTC.

The chain combines TRBV20-1 with TRBJ1-4; TRBD1 might be the D (5 bases). Trimming removed 3 bases from V and 0 bases from J, with 8 bases in between. In germline, CDR1 is DFQATT, CDR2 SNEGSKA (reference sequence). The length of the CDR3 is 14 residues. As DNA, the CDR3 is TGCAGTGCTAGGAAGGGGACAACTAATGAAAAACTGTTTTTT. As protein: CSARKGTTNEKLFF.

The chain uses TRBV7-9 and TRBJ1-6; 9 nucleotides agree with TRBD1. Germline loops: CDR1 SEHNR, CDR2 FQNEAQ (reference sequence). CDR3 size: 15 residues. The V and J ends lost 5 bases and 5 bases, in that order; junction bases with no gene match: 4. CDR3: CASSHGDRDNSPLHF. The CDR3 nucleotides are TGTGCCAGCAGCCACGGGGACAGGGATAATTCACCCCTCCACTTT.

This clonotype came up many times. The chain uses TRBV5-8 and TRBJ2-5; 7 bases align to TRBD1. Per germline, CDR1 SGHTS and CDR2 YDEGEE. Losses at the gene ends were 4 bases for V and 1 base for J; bases not matched to a gene: 7. This CDR3 has 15 residues. The CDR3 sequence: CASSLRTGFQETQYF. Written as DNA, the CDR3 is TGTGCCAGCAGCCTGCGGACAGGCTTCCAAGAGACCCAGTACTTC.

This clonotype was seen more than once but under ten times. The V gene is TRBV2, the J gene TRBJ2-3; either TRBD1 or TRBD2 may supply D (6 bases each). The CDR3 covers 15 residues. The germline V and J ends were trimmed by 1 base and 10 bases, with 18 bases remaining between them. Germline CDR1 and CDR2: SNHLY and FYNNEI. The chain's CDR3 is CASSEGGQRAEPQYF. In DNA form, the CDR3 reads TGTGCCAGCAGTGAAGGGGGGCAGCGGGCCGAACCGCAGTATTTT.

The CDR3 region is CASSPDGFQQPQHF. CDR3 nucleotide sequence: TGTGCCAGCAGCCCAGACGGGTTTCAGCAGCCCCAGCATTTT. V usage is TRBV5-5 and J usage is TRBJ1-5; D gene uncertain. The V end was cut by 4 bases, the J end by 7 bases, with 15 bases between. Germline assignment: CDR1 SGHKS and CDR2 YYEKEE (reference sequence). The CDR3 length is 14 residues.

This clonotype has a handful of counts. The chain joins TRBV7-2 to TRBJ2-3; TRBD2 aligns across 8 bases. CDR1 and CDR2 from the germline V gene are SGHTA and FQGNSA. After removal of 0 bases from V and 13 bases from J, the junction contained 12 bases not matched to a gene. CDR3 length: 15 amino acids. The DNA for the CDR3 is TGTGCCAGCAGCTTAGCCCAGCGGGAGACCCTTACTGAGTATTTT. Translating gives CASSLAQRETLTEYF. The entire variable domain, with the rest obtained from reference TRBV7-2 and TRBJ2-3, is as follows: GAGVSQSPSNKVTEKGKDVELRCDPISGHTALYWYRQSLGQGLEFLIYFQGNSAPDKSGLPSDRFSAERTGGSVSTLTIQRTQQEDSAVYLCASSLAQRETLTEYFGPGTRLTVL.

CDR3: CAWSVLGRGVGGYTF. The CDR3 nucleotides are TGTGCCTGGAGTGTACTTGGCAGGGGGGTCGGGGGCTACACCTTC. The chain combines TRBV30 with TRBJ1-2; 7 nucleotides line up with TRBD1. This CDR3 is built from 15 residues. Germline trimming cut 0 bases from V and 8 bases from J; bases unmatched to any gene: 12. CDR1 and CDR2 from the germline V gene are GTSNPN and SVGIG (reference sequence).

With respect to this clonotype: A clone one base away is much larger, so this may be a read error. This chain links TRBV7-6 with TRBJ2-7, with D perhaps TRBD1 (5 bases). Per germline, CDR1 SGHVS and CDR2 FNYEAQ. Trimming removed 5 bases from V and 3 bases from J, with 23 bases in between. This CDR3 is built from 17 residues. CDR3 sequence: CASSRLGQRNGSYEQYF. CDR3 nucleotide sequence: TGTGCCAGCAGCCGCCTCGGACAAAGGAACGGAAGCTACGAGCAGTACTTC.

This clonotype has a handful of counts. The rearrangement uses TRBV11-2 and TRBJ2-5, with D possibly called TRBD1 or TRBD2 (5 bases each). CDR3 size: 15 residues. Germline loops: CDR1 SGHAT, CDR2 FQNNGV. Trimming took 5 bases from V and 0 from J, leaving 13 bases between them. The CDR3 sequence is CASSLRGTNQETQYF. The CDR3 bases are TGTGCCAGCAGCCTGCGTGGGACGAACCAAGAGACCCAGTACTTC.

This clonotype was found a few times. This chain links TRBV20-1 with TRBJ1-5; 11 nucleotides match TRBD1. CDR1 and CDR2 from the germline V gene are DFQATT and SNEGSKA (reference sequence). Trimming at V came to 6 bases and at J to 6 bases, leaving 13 bases not matched to a gene. This CDR3 spans 16 amino acids. CDR3 sequence reads: CSATRGGQGGSQPQHF. CDR3 nucleotides: TGCAGTGCCACAAGAGGGGGACAGGGGGGTAGTCAGCCCCAGCATTTT.

This clonotype was picked up a small number of times. The chain employs TRBV4-3 and TRBJ1-2; 10 bases map to TRBD1. Looked up from germline, CDR1 is LGHNA and CDR2 is YSLEER. The V and J ends lost 0 bases and 8 bases, in that order; junction bases with no gene match: 15. This CDR3 region has 18 residues. The CDR3 here is CASSQDVGTGAKTGGYTF. The CDR3 nucleotides read TGCGCCAGCAGCCAAGATGTAGGGACAGGGGCAAAGACAGGGGGCTACACCTTC.

The chain joins TRBV7-9 to TRBJ2-4; the match to TRBD1 covers 8 bases. After removal of 6 bases from V and 5 bases from J, the junction contained 9 bases not matched to a gene. CDR1 is SEHNR and CDR2 is FQNEAQ in the germline V gene (reference sequence). There are 15 residues in the CDR3. The CDR3 sequence: CASSRGGQAQNIQYF. Here the CDR3 DNA reads TGTGCCAGCAGTCGTGGGGGACAGGCTCAAAACATTCAGTACTTC.

The chain recombines TRBV5-1 with TRBJ2-3, with 8 bases that match TRBD2. J lost 0 bases, V lost 4 bases, and 4 bases had no gene match. CDR3 length equals 15 residues. From germline, CDR1 is SGHRS and CDR2 YFSETQ. In DNA, the CDR3 is TGCGCCAGCAGCAGTAGCGGGGACAGCACAGATACGCAGTATTTT. Its protein product is CASSSSGDSTDTQYF.

This clonotype has just a few counts. This chain uses TRBV3-1 with TRBJ2-7; 7 nucleotides line up with TRBD2. V lost 0 bases, J lost 2 bases, and 4 bases stayed unmatched. The CDR3 loop spans 15 amino acids. Germline-derived CDR1 and CDR2 are LGHDT and YNNKEL (reference sequence). DNA for the CDR3: TGTGCCAGCAGCCAAGAGACTAGCTGGACCTACGAGCAGTACTTC. This encodes CASSQETSWTYEQYF.

The table lists this clonotype with a few counts. The chain carries TRBV7-2 and TRBJ2-5; a possible D gene is TRBD2 (5 bases). V was pared by 2 bases and J by 1 base, with 11 bases between. CDR1 and CDR2 from the germline V gene are SGHTA and FQGNSA. The CDR3 consists of 15 residues. The CDR3 is CASSLTGLSQETQYF. Here the CDR3 DNA reads TGTGCCAGCAGCTTAACTGGACTTTCCCAAGAGACCCAGTACTTC.

The gene calls are TRBV4-3 and TRBJ2-1; D not certain. There are 14 residues in the CDR3. Trimming took off 1 base at V and 2 bases at J, with 6 bases between the two ends. The germline V gene has CDR1 LGHNA and CDR2 YSLEER. CDR3 in amino acids: CASSQGQTYNEQFF. For the CDR3, the DNA is TGCGCCAGCAGCCAAGGGCAAACCTACAATGAGCAGTTCTTC.